This T cell receptor (beta chain) was recovered during a study of CD8 T cells in Susac syndrome. CDR3 length: 13 residues. Between the trimmed V and J ends, which lost 2 bases and 3 bases, there was a span of 7 bases. Per germline, CDR1 MNHEY and CDR2 SMNVEV (reference sequence). An amount of RNA that ranged from roughly 0.45 to 1 ug was reverse transcribed with random hexamers. From the immunoSEQ multiplex PCR reads, TCRdb called clonotypes with MiXCR, one entry per CDR3 protein. The sample includes 150,000 to 190,000 distinct CDR3 sequences, just under 95% of them seen just once. The V and J genes are TRBV27 and TRBJ1-2; TRBD1 might be the D (6 bases). The sequenced material came from CD8+ T cells from PBMCs. This TCR was recovered from a human donor with multiple sclerosis. The CDR3 loop is CASSLAGDYGYTF. The CDR3 coding sequence is TGTGCCAGCAGTTTAGCAGGGGACTATGGCTACACCTTC.